The following is a T cell receptor (beta chain) sequence with its context. Its antigen is currently unknown. This CDR3 contains 13 residues. In germline, CDR1 is MNHEY, CDR2 SMNVEV (reference sequence). Unmatched junction bases numbered 6, after V lost 5 bases and J lost 7 bases. This specimen belongs to a study of T cell repertoires in cytomegalovirus infection. TCRdb reprocessed the reads via MiXCR and lists one record per CDR3 protein. The table includes around 750,000 distinct CDR3 sequences, approximately 30% detected once. Broader study findings: Clonotype analysis showed dominance of the ex vivo response by HLA-C-restricted CMV-specific TCR beta clonotypes.

Sequencing was performed on cultured CD8+ T cells from PBMCs, taken from culture after CMV antigen stimulation. This receptor was obtained from a human donor in good health (CMV status not recorded). Some clones in this sample may be carry-over from other donors' samples. The chain links TRBV27 to TRBJ2-7, with 9 positions matching TRBD1. The CDR3 region is CASSRGTGREQYV. The CDR3 bases are TGTGCCAGCAGTCGTGGGACAGGGCGAGAGCAGTACGTC.